This T cell receptor beta chain was observed in a study of cytomegalovirus exposure and HLA in healthy donors. Study at large: Samples from HLA-typed donors yielded 85 million to 95 million unique TCRs in an early data release. Membership in the Caucasian-associated ancestry cluster was found for 81% of 300 to 400 genotyped donors.

Findings and limits, study-wide: Donors belonging to an Asian-associated ancestry cluster reportedly showed fewer N-insertions in productive TCRs than the roughly 700-donor mean, according to what a later analysis found.

Whereas donors were nominally healthy upon sampling, unrecorded immune exposures were probable. As concerns this clone: Its antigen is unidentified. Relative to the germline gene, one junction end is altered; a read error may explain this.

Primers for the PCR totalled 60 Vbeta and 13 Jbeta. Clones were sequenced by immunoSEQ multiplex PCR, and TCRdb holds only the in-frame ones, with some missing. Of about 150,000 clones listed, roughly 84% are singletons. The sequencing sample was made of PBMCs. This TCR was recovered from a boy aged 2 to 10 in good health and CMV-seronegative.

The CDR3 DNA reads TGTTCCAGCAGCCGACAGGGCCACGAGCAGTACTTC. This encodes CSSSRQGHEQYF. The chain joins TRBV7-9 to TRBJ2-7, with 7 bases identical to TRBD1. Germline V gives CDR1 SEHNR, CDR2 FQNEAQ (reference sequence). The CDR3 totals 12 residues.